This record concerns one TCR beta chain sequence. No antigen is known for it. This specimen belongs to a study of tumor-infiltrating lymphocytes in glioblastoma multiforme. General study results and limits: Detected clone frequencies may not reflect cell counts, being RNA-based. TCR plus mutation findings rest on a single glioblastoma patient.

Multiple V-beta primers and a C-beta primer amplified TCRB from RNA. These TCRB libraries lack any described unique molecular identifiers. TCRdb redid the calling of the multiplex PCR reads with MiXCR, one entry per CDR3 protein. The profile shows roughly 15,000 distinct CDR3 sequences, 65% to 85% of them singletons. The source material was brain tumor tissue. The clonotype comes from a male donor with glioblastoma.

CDR3 nucleotides: TGTGCCAGCAGCTTAGACGTAGGCTTCTACGAGCAGTACTTC. Translated, it gives CASSLDVGFYEQYF. The chain has TRBV11-2 and TRBJ2-7; D remains unclear. The CDR3 has 14 amino acids. The V end lost 0 bases, the J end lost 3 bases, and 9 bases lay between the germline ends. Germline CDR1 and CDR2: SGHAT and FQNNGV.